The rows below give T cell receptor beta chains drawn from one sample of a study of blood T cell repertoires in COVID-19. The method was immunoSEQ multiplex PCR; TCRdb's version includes in-frame clones alone and lacks a portion of them. Here the sample spans under 200,000 clones, 84% being singletons. The sample taken for sequencing was PBMCs or T cells enriched from blood (not recorded which). The origin of the receptors is a woman in her thirties who had been exposed to COVID-19. The conserved cysteine and the conserved F or W are not part of the CDR3 here.

TRBJ2-5 TRBV7-2 ASSFIAGVETQY
TRBJ2-1 TRBV4-2 ASSQGGLAGAFRVNEQF
TRBJ2-5 TRBV19 ASSIIRGLQETQY
TRBJ2-1 TRBV23-1 ASTLFRGTGVSSNDNEQF
TRBJ1-2 TRBV5-4 ASSPSSYAWEGDGYT
TRBJ1-1 TRBV13 ASSPRTVGAEAF
TRBJ1-6 TRBV9 ASSVSTDGTAHLH
TRBJ2-7 TRBV2 ASSPGLAGYEQY
TRBJ1-1 TRBV24-1 ATSDLPRDSPNTEAF
TRBJ1-2 TRBV6-5 ASEEANLNYGYT
TRBJ1-6 TRBV28 ASRPRQSIEVSPLH
TRBJ1-4 TRBV5-1 ASSLAGVAGYEKLF
TRBJ1-2 TRBV19 ASSTPGLNYGYT
TRBJ1-1 TRBV7-8 ASSLGIPTEAF
TRBJ2-4 TRBV7-9 ASSLKLGQGITKNIQY
TRBJ1-5 TRBV4-1 ASSQESENQPQH
TRBJ2-2 TRBV4-2 ASSHLRADTGELF
TRBJ2-7 TRBV29-1 SVEEYAGGHY
TRBJ2-1 TRBV5-1 ASSPGTGLNEQF
TRBJ2-1 TRBV4-1 ASSQTGTYNEQF
TRBJ1-2 TRBV11-2 ASSLGDRIVFT
TRBJ2-1 TRBV5-1 ASSPQGNEQF